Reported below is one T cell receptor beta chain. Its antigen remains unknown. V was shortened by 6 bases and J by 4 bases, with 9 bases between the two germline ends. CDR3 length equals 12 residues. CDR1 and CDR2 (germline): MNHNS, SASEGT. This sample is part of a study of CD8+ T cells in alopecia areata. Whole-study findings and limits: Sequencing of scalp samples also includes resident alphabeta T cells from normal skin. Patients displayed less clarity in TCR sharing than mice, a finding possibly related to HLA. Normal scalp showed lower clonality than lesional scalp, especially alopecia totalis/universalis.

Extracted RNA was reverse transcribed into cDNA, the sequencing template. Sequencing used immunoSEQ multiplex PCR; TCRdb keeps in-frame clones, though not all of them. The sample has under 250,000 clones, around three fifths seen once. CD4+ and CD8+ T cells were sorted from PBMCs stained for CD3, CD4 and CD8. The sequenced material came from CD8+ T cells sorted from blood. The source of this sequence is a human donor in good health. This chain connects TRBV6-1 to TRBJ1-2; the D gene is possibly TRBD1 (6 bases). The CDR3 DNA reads TGTGCCAGCAGCCCACAGGGCTATGGCTACACCTTC. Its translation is CASSPQGYGYTF.